The 20 T cell receptor beta chains in this list originate from one sample, sequenced in a study of sequential checkpoint blockade in melanoma. Treatment noted: randomized to nivolumab then ipilimumab (arm A) or the reverse (arm B). Repertoires were generated with immunoSEQ multiplex PCR, while TCRdb's copy carries only in-frame clones and drops some. The sample has 25,000 to 30,000 clones; about 77% are singletons. The material sequenced was CD8+ T cells sorted from blood (inferred from file names), taken from a patient given nivolumab and ipilimumab in sequence. The receptors here all came from a human donor with melanoma.

This chain connects TRBV19 to TRBJ2-1; 7 positions match TRBD2. Germline CDR1 LNHDA, CDR2 SQIVND (reference sequence). The CDR3 covers 13 residues. J lost 6 bases, V lost 3 bases, and 2 bases had no gene match. CDR3 in DNA: TGTGCCAGTAGTATGTGGGGGGGCAATGAGCAGTTCTTC. Its translation: CASSMWGGNEQFF.

The chain employs TRBV27 and TRBJ1-1; D might be TRBD1 (6 bases). This CDR3 has 14 amino acids. Germline values: CDR1 MNHEY, CDR2 SMNVEV (reference sequence). V was pared by 4 bases and J by 5 bases, with 14 bases between. The CDR3: CASSSGGGGTEAFF. In DNA, the CDR3 is TGTGCCAGCAGTTCGGGGGGCGGGGGAACTGAAGCTTTCTTT.

The table lists this clone with a count of one. The chain combines TRBV6-1 with TRBJ2-2, with TRBD2 identical over 7 bases. V gave up 5 bases and J gave up 7 bases; unmatched junction bases: 10. The CDR3 runs 15 residues. The germline gives CDR1 MNHNS, CDR2 SASEGT. The CDR3 DNA is TGTGCCAGCAGTAATGCCTTGGGAGGGCGCGGGGAGCTGTTTTTT. It yields the protein CASSNALGGRGELFF.

This chain joins TRBV9 and TRBJ1-1, with a tentative D call TRBD1 (6 bases). The CDR3 is 16 amino acids. V lost 2 bases and J 1 base, leaving 15 bases between the germline ends. Germline CDR1 reads SGDLS; CDR2 reads YYNGEE. The CDR3 region is CASSVAPGTQNTEAFF. CDR3 bases: TGTGCCAGCAGCGTCGCCCCCGGGACACAGAACACTGAAGCTTTCTTT.

The rearrangement links TRBV5-1 to TRBJ2-7; 7 nucleotides agree with TRBD1. CDR3 length: 14 residues. The germline CDR1 and CDR2 sequences are SGHRS and YFSETQ. Trimming at V came to 0 bases and at J to 6 bases, leaving 6 bases not matched to a gene. CDR3 residues: CASSLDHRGAEQYF. The CDR3 region has the DNA TGCGCCAGCAGCTTGGACCACAGGGGAGCCGAGCAGTACTTC.

The V call is TRBV7-2, the J call TRBJ2-1; no definite D call. V lost 2 bases, J lost 5 bases, and 4 bases lay in between. CDR3 size: 12 residues. Germline CDR1 is SGHTA and CDR2 is FQGNSA. The CDR3 sequence: CASSLQNNEQFF. The CDR3 DNA reads as TGTGCCAGCAGCTTACAGAACAATGAGCAGTTCTTC.

The chain combines TRBV7-9 with TRBJ1-1, with D possibly TRBD1 on 5 matching bases. Deletions cut 7 bases from V and 4 bases from J, with 13 bases between. Germline V gene lookup returns CDR1 SEHNR and CDR2 FQNEAQ (reference sequence). The CDR3 extends over 13 amino acids. The CDR3 DNA follows: TGTGCCAGCAATTCGGGGGGGGGCACTGAAGCTTTCTTT. Residues: CASNSGGGTEAFF. Based on the CDR3 plus reference TRBV7-9 and TRBJ1-1, the full variable domain is DTGVSQNPRHKITKRGQNVTFRCDPISEHNRLYWYRQTLGQGPEFLTYFQNEAQLEKSRLLSDRFSAERPKGSFSTLEIQRTEQGDSAMYLCASNSGGGTEAFFGQGTRLTVV.

The chain joins TRBV5-8 to TRBJ1-5; D remains ambiguous. Trimming left V 0 bases short and J 6 bases short, with 13 bases between. Per germline, CDR1 SGHTS and CDR2 YDEGEE. The CDR3 has 15 amino acids. The CDR3 loop reads CASSLEGRVRQPQHF. As DNA, the CDR3 is TGTGCCAGCAGCTTGGAAGGGAGGGTGCGTCAGCCCCAGCATTTT.

A single count supports this clone. The genes are TRBV29-1 and TRBJ2-1; 9 bases line up with TRBD2. In germline, CDR1 is SQVTM, CDR2 ANQGSEA. V was clipped by 1 base and J by 2 bases; unmatched bases: 9. This CDR3 has 17 residues. CDR3 in amino acids: CSVEVWAGGPPYNEQFF. The CDR3 DNA sequence: TGCAGCGTTGAAGTGTGGGCGGGAGGGCCCCCCTACAATGAGCAGTTCTTC.

The J gene is TRBJ2-2, the V gene TRBV28; weak D call: TRBD2 (6 bases). This CDR3 is 14 amino acids long. Per the germline V gene, CDR1 is MDHEN and CDR2 is SYDVKM. Trimming took 7 bases from V and 4 from J, leaving 13 bases between them. CDR3: CASILLGGTGELFF. The CDR3, as DNA: TGTGCCAGCATTCTCCTGGGAGGCACCGGGGAGCTGTTTTTT.

CDR3 nucleotides: TGTGCCAGCAGCCAGGGATCAAACATTCAGTACTTC. It yields the protein CASSQGSNIQYF. The V and J genes are TRBV11-1 and TRBJ2-4; possibly TRBD1 for D (5 bases). Trimming removed 5 bases at V and 6 bases at J, with 8 bases between. The CDR3 covers 12 residues. Germline V gene data show CDR1 as SGHAT and CDR2 as FQDESV (reference sequence). Full variable domain (missing parts from reference TRBV11-1 and TRBJ2-4): EAEVAQSPRYKITEKSQAVAFWCDPISGHATLYWYRQILGQGPELLVQFQDESVVDDSQLPKDRFSAERLKGVDSTLKIQPAELGDSAMYLCASSQGSNIQYFGAGTRLSVL.

This chain connects TRBV5-4 to TRBJ2-5; D is uncertain. This CDR3 is 13 amino acids long. Trimming left V 4 bases short and J 1 base short, with 8 bases between. CDR1 is SGHNT and CDR2 is YYREEE in the germline V gene (reference sequence). CDR3 nucleotide sequence: TGTGCCAGCAGCGCGACAATCCAAGAGACCCAGTACTTC. Residues: CASSATIQETQYF.

V gene TRBV7-6 combines with J gene TRBJ2-7; weak D call: TRBD2 (6 bases). The CDR3 consists of 14 residues. The V end lost 5 bases, the J end lost 1 base, and 12 bases lay between the germline ends. Germline values: CDR1 SGHVS, CDR2 FNYEAQ. CDR3 DNA sequence: TGTGCCAGCAGCCCGACCGGGGGATCCTACGAGCAGTACTTC. It encodes CASSPTGGSYEQYF.

This chain uses TRBV5-6 with TRBJ2-1; possibly TRBD2 for D (6 bases). V was clipped by 4 bases and J by 0 bases, with 11 bases between them. In germline, CDR1 is SGHDT, CDR2 YYEEEE. CDR3 length equals 15 residues. The CDR3 region has the DNA TGTGCCAGCAGCACCGGGAGCGGCTCCTACAATGAGCAGTTCTTC. The encoded protein is CASSTGSGSYNEQFF. Together with reference TRBV5-6 and TRBJ2-1, the CDR3 gives the full variable domain: DAGVTQSPTHLIKTRGQQVTLRCSPKSGHDTVSWYQQALGQGPQFIFQYYEEEERQRGNFPDRFSGHQFPNYSSELNVNALLLGDSALYLCASSTGSGSYNEQFFGPGTRLTVL.

This clone showed up just once. The V call is TRBV2, the J call TRBJ2-1; 9 bases are shared with TRBD2. The V segment lost 8 bases and the J segment 1 base; nucleotides outside the gene matches: 6. Germline CDR1 SNHLY, CDR2 FYNNEI. The CDR3 spans 15 residues. This CDR3 is CASGGGANSYNEQFF. The CDR3 DNA reads TGTGCCAGCGGCGGGGGGGCCAATTCCTACAATGAGCAGTTCTTC.

CDR3 protein: CASSLISQGGQPQHF. The CDR3 nucleotides read TGTGCCAGCAGCTTAATTTCCCAGGGAGGACAGCCCCAGCATTTT. The chain couples TRBV7-2 to TRBJ1-5, with D possibly being TRBD1 (5 bases). V shed 2 bases and J shed 7 bases, with 15 bases lying between them. The CDR3 runs to 15 residues. Germline V lookup: CDR1 SGHTA, CDR2 FQGNSA.

This clone is medium-sized (0.01 to 0.1%). This sequence joins TRBV19 and TRBJ2-5; the match to TRBD1 covers 7 bases. Germline V gene sequence: CDR1 LNHDA, CDR2 SQIVND (reference sequence). CDR3 length equals 14 residues. V dropped 0 bases and J dropped 5; count of bases not matched to a gene: 3. The CDR3 reads CASSIEGGGETQYF. DNA of the CDR3: TGTGCCAGTAGTATAGAAGGGGGCGGTGAGACCCAGTACTTC.

The gene calls are TRBV5-6 and TRBJ2-6; D is undetermined. Germline V gives CDR1 SGHDT, CDR2 YYEEEE. V was shortened by 4 bases and J by 2 bases, with 16 bases between the two germline ends. CDR3 length: 17 residues. DNA for the CDR3: TGTGCCAGCAGCCCCACGCGGTTCGTAGCTGGGGCCAACGTCCTGACTTTC. Its protein is CASSPTRFVAGANVLTF.

This chain joins TRBV5-1 and TRBJ2-5; D is perhaps TRBD2 (7 bases). The end of the DNA aligns better with TRBJ2-7, so the J call may be wrong. From germline, CDR1 is SGHRS and CDR2 YFSETQ. This CDR3 spans 13 amino acids. CDR3 protein: CATAGDTDYEQYF. In nucleotides, the CDR3 is TGCGCCACCGCGGGGGACACCGACTACGAGCAGTACTTC.

J is TRBJ2-1 and V is TRBV19; D is possibly TRBD2 (6 bases). The CDR3 spans 14 residues. Trimming cost V 5 bases and J 7 bases, with 15 bases left between them. Germline values: CDR1 LNHDA, CDR2 SQIVND (reference sequence). The DNA of the CDR3 is TGTGCCAGTAGTTGGGGACTCCAAACTAATGAGCAGTTCTTC. Its protein product is CASSWGLQTNEQFF.